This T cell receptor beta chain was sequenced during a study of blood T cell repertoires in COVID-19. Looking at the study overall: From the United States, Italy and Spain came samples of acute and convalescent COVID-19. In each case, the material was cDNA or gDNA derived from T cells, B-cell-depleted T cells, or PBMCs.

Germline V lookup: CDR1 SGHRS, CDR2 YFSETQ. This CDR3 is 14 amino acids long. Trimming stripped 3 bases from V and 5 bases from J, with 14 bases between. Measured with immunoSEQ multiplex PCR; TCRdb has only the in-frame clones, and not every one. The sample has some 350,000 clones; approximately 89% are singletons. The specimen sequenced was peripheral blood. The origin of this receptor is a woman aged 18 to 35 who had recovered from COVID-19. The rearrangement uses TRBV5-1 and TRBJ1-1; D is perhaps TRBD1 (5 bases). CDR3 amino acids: CASSSERGITEAFF. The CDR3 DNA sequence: TGCGCCAGCAGCTCCGAAAGGGGAATTACTGAAGCTTTCTTT.